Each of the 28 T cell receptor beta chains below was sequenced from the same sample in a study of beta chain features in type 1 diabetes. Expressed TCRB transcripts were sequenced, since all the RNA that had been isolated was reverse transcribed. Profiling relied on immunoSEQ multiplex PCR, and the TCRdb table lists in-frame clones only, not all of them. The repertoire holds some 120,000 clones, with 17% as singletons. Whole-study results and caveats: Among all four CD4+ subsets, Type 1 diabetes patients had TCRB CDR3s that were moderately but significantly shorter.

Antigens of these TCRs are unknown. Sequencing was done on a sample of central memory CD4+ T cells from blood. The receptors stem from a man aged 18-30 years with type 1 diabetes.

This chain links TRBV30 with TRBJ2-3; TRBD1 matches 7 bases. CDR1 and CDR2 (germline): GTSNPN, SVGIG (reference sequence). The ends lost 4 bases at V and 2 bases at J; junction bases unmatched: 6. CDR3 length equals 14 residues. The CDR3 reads CAWNGGQLTDTQYF. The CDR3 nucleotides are TGTGCCTGGAATGGGGGACAGCTCACAGATACGCAGTATTTT. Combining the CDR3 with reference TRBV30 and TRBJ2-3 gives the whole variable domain SQTIHQWPATLVQPVGSPLSLECTVEGTSNPNLYWYRQAAGRGLQLLFYSVGIGQISSEVPQNLSASRPQDRQFILSSKKLLLSDSGFYLCAWNGGQLTDTQYFGPGTRLTVL.

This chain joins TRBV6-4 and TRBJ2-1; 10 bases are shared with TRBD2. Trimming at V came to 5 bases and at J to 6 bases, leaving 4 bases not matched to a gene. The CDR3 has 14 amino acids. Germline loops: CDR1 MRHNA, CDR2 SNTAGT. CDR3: CASSPAGGLNEQFF. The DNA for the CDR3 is TGTGCCAGCAGTCCAGCGGGGGGGCTCAATGAGCAGTTCTTC.

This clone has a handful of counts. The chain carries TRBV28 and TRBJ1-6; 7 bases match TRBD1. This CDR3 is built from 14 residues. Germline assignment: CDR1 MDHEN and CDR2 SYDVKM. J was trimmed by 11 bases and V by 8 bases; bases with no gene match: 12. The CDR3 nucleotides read TGTGCCAGCGCCGAACCGACAGGGATGACACCCCTCCACTTT. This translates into CASAEPTGMTPLHF.

CDR3 protein: CSVSLLGNTDTQYF. The DNA of the CDR3 is TGCAGCGTTTCGCTTCTAGGGAACACAGATACGCAGTATTTT. This chain uses TRBV29-1 with TRBJ2-3; D not certain. The CDR3 is made up of 14 amino acids. V shed 5 bases and J shed 2 bases, with 14 bases lying between them. Germline CDR1 SQVTM, CDR2 ANQGSEA.

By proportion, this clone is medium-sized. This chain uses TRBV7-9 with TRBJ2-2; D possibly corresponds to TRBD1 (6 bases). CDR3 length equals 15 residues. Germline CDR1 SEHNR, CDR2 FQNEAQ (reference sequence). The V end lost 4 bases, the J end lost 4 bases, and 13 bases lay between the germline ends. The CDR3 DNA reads TGTGCCAGCAGCTCGCCTTTACAGGGCACCGGGGAGCTGTTTTTT. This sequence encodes CASSSPLQGTGELFF. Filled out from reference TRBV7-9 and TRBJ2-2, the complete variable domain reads DTGVSQNPRHKITKRGQNVTFRCDPISEHNRLYWYRQTLGQGPEFLTYFQNEAQLEKSRLLSDRFSAERPKGSFSTLEIQRTEQGDSAMYLCASSSPLQGTGELFFGEGSRLTVL.

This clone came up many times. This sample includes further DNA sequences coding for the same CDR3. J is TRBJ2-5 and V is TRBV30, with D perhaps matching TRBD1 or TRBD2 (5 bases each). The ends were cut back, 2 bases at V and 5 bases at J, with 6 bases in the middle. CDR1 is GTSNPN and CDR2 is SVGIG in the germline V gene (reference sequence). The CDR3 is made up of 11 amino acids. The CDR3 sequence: CAWSWGETQYF. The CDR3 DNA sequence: TGTGCCTGGAGTTGGGGGGAGACCCAGTACTTC.

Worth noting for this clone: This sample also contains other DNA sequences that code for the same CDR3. The CDR3 is CAWSVRYEQYF. The CDR3 bases are TGTGCCTGGAGTGTAAGGTACGAGCAGTACTTC. This chain links TRBV30 with TRBJ2-7; D not resolved. Trimming pared 0 bases from V and 4 bases from J, leaving 4 bases between. The germline CDR1 and CDR2 sequences are GTSNPN and SVGIG (reference sequence). CDR3 length equals 11 residues.

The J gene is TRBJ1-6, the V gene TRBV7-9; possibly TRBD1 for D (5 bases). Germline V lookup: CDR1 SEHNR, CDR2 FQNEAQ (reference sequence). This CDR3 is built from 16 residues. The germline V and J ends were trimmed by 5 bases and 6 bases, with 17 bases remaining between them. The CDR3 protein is CASSPSGGEGNSPLHF. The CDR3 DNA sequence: TGTGCCAGCAGCCCCTCCGGAGGGGAGGGTAATTCACCCCTCCACTTT. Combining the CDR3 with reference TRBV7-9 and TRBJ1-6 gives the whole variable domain DTGVSQNPRHKITKRGQNVTFRCDPISEHNRLYWYRQTLGQGPEFLTYFQNEAQLEKSRLLSDRFSAERPKGSFSTLEIQRTEQGDSAMYLCASSPSGGEGNSPLHFGNGTRLTVT.

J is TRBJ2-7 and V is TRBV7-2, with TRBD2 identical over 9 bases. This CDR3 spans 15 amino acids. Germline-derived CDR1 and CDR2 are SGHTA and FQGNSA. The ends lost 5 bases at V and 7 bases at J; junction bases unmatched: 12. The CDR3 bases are TGTGCCAGCAGCCCCCTTAGCGGGAGCACGCAAGAGCAGTACTTC. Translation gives CASSPLSGSTQEQYF.

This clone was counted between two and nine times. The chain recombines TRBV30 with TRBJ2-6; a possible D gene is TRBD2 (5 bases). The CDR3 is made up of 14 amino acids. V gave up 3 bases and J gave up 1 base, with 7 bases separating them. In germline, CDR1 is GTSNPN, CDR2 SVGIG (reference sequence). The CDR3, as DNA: TGTGCCTGGAGCGGGGAGTCTGGGGCCAACGTCCTGACTTTC. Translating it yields CAWSGESGANVLTF.

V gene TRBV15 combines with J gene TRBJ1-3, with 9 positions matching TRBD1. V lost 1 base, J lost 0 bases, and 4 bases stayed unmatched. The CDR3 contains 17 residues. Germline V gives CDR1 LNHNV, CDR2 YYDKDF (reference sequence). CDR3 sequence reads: CATSRGTGDTSGNTIYF. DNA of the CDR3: TGTGCCACCAGCAGAGGGACAGGGGATACCTCTGGAAACACCATATATTTT.

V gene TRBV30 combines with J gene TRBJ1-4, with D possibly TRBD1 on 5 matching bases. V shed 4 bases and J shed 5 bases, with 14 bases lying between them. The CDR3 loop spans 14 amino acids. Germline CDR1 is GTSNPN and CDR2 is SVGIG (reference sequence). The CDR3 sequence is CAWTQGGRNEKLFF. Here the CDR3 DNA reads TGTGCCTGGACCCAGGGAGGCCGAAATGAAAAACTGTTTTTT.

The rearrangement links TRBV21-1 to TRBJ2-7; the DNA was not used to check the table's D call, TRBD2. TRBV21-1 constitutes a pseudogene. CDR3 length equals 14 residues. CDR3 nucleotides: TGTGCCAGCAGCTCCGGACTTAATAACTACGAGCAGTACTTC. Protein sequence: CASSSGLNNYEQYF.

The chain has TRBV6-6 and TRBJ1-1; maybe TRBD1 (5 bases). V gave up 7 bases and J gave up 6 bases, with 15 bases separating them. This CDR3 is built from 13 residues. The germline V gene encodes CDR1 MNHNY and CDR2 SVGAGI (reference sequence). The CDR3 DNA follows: TGTGCCAGCATTTATCAGGGATCCCCTGAAGCTTTCTTT. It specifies CASIYQGSPEAFF.

DNA for the CDR3: TGTGCCAGCAGCTTTGGGACAGGGGAAACTGAAGCTTTCTTT. Translation gives CASSFGTGETEAFF. The V and J genes are TRBV7-9 and TRBJ1-1; 10 bases map to TRBD1. The CDR3 consists of 14 residues. With 3 bases clipped from V and 5 bases from J, the junction kept 3 bases outside the gene matches. Germline CDR1 is SEHNR and CDR2 is FQNEAQ (reference sequence).

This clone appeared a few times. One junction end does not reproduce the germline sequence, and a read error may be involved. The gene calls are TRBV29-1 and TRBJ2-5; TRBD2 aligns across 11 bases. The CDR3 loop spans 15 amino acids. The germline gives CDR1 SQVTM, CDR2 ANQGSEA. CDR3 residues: CSGEESSSGGETQYF. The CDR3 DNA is TGCAGCGGTGAAGAATCATCTAGCGGGGGGGAGACCCAGTACTTC.

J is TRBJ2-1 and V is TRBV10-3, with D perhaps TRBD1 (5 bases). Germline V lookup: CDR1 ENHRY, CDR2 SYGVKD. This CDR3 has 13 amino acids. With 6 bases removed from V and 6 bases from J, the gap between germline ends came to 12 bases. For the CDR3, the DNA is TGTGCCATCAGCGAAGGGGTGCCCAATGAGCAGTTCTTC. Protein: CAISEGVPNEQFF.

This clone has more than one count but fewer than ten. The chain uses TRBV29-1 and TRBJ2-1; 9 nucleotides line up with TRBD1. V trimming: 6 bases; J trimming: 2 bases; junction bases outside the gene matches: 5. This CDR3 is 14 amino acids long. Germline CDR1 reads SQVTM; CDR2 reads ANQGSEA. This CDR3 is CSVRTGAPYNEQFF. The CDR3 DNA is TGCAGCGTGCGGACAGGGGCCCCCTACAATGAGCAGTTCTTC.

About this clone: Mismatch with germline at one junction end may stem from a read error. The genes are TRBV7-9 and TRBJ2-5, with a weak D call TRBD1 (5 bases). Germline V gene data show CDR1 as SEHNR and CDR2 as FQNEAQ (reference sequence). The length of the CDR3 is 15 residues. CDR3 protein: CASSLDRMAQETQYF. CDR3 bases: TGTGCCAGCAGTTTAGACAGAATGGCGCAAGAGACCCAGTACTTC.

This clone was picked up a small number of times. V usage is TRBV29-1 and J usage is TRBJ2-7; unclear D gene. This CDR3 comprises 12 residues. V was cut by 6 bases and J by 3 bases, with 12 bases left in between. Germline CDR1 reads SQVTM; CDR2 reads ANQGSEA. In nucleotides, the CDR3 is TGCAGCGTCGCCCAGCTGGACTACGAGCAGTACTTC. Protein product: CSVAQLDYEQYF.

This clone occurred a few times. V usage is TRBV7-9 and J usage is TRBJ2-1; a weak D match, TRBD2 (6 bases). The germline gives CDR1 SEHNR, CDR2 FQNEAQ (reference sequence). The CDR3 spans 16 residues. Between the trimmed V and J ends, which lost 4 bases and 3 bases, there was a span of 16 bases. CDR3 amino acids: CASSSTAGRIYNEQFF. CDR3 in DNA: TGTGCCAGCAGCTCAACAGCGGGCCGTATCTACAATGAGCAGTTCTTC. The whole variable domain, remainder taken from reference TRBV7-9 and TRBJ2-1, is DTGVSQNPRHKITKRGQNVTFRCDPISEHNRLYWYRQTLGQGPEFLTYFQNEAQLEKSRLLSDRFSAERPKGSFSTLEIQRTEQGDSAMYLCASSSTAGRIYNEQFFGPGTRLTVL.

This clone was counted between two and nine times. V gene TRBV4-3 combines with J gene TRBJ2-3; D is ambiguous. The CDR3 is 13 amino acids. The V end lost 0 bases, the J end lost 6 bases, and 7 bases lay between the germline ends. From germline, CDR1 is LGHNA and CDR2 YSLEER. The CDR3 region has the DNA TGCGCCAGCAGCCAAGACTACGGGGATACGCAGTATTTT. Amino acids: CASSQDYGDTQYF.

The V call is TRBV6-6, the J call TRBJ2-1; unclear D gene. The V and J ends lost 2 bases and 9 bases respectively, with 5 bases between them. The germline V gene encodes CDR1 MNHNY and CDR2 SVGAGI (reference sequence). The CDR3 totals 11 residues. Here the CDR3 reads CASSYQTEQFF. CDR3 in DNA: TGTGCCAGCAGTTACCAAACTGAGCAGTTCTTC.

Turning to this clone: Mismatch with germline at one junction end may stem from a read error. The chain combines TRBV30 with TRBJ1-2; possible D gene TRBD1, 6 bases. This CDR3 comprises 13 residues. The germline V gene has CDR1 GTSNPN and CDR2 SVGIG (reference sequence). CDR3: CARSDGGAIGYTF. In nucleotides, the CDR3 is TGTGCCCGGAGCGACGGGGGGGCGATTGGCTACACCTTC.

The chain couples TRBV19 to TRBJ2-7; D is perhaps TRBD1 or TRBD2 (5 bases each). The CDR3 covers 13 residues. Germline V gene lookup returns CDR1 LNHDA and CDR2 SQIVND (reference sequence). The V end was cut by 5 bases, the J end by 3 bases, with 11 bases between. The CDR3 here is CASSHPGRYEQYF. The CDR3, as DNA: TGTGCCAGTAGTCACCCGGGACGCTACGAGCAGTACTTC.

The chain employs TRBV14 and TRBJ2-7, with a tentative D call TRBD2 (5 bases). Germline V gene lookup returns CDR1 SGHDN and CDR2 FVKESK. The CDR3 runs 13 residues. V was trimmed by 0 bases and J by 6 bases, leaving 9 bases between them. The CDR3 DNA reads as TGTGCCAGCAGCCAAGATACGGGGAGCGAGCAGTACTTC. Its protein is CASSQDTGSEQYF. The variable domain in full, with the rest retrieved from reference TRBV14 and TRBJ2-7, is EAGVTQFPSHSVIEKGQTVTLRCDPISGHDNLYWYRRVMGKEIKFLLHFVKESKQDESGMPNNRFLAERTGGTYSTLKVQPAELEDSGVYFCASSQDTGSEQYFGPGTRLTVT.

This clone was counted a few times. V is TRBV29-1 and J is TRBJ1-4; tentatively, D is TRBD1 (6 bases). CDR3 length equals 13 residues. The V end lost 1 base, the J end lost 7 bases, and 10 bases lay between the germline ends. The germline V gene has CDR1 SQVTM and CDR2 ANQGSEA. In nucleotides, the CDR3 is TGCAGCGTTGAAGGACAGGAGATTGAAAAACTGTTTTTT. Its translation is CSVEGQEIEKLFF.

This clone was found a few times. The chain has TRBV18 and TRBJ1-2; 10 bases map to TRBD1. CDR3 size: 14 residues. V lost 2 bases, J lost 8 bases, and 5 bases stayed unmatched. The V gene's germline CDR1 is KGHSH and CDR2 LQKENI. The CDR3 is CASSPAGTGEGYTF. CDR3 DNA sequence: TGTGCCAGCTCACCAGCCGGGACAGGGGAGGGCTACACCTTC.